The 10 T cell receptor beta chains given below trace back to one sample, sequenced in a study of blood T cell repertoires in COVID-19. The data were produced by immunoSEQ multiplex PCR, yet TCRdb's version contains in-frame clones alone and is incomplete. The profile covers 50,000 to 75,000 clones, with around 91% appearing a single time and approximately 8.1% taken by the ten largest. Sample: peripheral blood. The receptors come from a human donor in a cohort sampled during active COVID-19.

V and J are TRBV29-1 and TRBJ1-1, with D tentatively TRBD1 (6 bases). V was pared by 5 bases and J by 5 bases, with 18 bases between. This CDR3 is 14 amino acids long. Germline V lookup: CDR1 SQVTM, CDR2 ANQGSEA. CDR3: CSVPKTGVGTEAFF. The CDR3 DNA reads TGCAGCGTTCCCAAGACAGGCGTTGGTACTGAAGCTTTCTTT.

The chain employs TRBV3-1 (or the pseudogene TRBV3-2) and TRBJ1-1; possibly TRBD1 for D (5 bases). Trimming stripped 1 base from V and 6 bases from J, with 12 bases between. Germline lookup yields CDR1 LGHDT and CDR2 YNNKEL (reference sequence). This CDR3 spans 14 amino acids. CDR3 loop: CASSQGGWGAEAFF. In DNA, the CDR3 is TGTGCCAGCAGCCAAGGGGGTTGGGGGGCTGAAGCTTTCTTT.

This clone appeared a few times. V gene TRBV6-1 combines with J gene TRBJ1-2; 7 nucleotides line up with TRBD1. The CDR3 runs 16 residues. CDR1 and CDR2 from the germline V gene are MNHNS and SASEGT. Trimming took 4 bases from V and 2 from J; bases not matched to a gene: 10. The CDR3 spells CASSGNRGRGNYGYTF. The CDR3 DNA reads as TGTGCCAGCAGTGGGAACAGGGGACGGGGAAACTATGGCTACACCTTC.

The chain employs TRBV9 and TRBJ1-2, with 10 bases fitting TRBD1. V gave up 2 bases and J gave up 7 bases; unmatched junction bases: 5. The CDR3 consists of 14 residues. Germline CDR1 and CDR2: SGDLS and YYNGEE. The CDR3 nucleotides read TGTGCCAGCAGCGTCGGGACAGGGGAGGCTGGCTACACCTTC. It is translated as CASSVGTGEAGYTF.

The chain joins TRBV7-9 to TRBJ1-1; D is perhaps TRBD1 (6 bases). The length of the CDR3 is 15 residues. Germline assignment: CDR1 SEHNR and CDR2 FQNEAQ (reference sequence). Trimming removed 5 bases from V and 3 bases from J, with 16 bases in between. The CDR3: CASSPGQPLDTEAFF. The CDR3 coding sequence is TGTGCCAGCAGCCCCGGACAGCCCCTGGACACTGAAGCTTTCTTT.

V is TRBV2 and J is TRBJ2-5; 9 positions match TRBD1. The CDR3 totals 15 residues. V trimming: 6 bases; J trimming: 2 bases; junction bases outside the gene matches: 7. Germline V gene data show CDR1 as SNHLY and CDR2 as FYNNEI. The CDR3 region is CASSPHDRGQETQYF. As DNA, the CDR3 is TGTGCCAGCAGCCCTCACGACAGGGGGCAAGAGACCCAGTACTTC.

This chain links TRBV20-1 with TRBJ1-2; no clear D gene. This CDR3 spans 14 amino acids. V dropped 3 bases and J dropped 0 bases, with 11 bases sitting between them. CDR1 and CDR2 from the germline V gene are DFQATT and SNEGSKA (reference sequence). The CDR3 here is CSASPRPANYGYTF. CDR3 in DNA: TGCAGTGCTAGTCCGCGGCCAGCTAACTATGGCTACACCTTC.

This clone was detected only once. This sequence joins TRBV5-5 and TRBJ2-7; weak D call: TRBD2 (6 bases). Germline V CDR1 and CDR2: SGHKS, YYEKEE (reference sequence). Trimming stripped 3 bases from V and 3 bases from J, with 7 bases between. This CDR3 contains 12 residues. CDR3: CASSSGLYEQYF. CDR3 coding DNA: TGTGCCAGCAGCTCGGGACTCTACGAGCAGTACTTC. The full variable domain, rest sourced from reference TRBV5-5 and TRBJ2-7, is DAGVTQSPTHLIKTRGQQVTLRCSPISGHKSVSWYQQVLGQGPQFIFQYYEKEERGRGNFPDRFSARQFPNYSSELNVNALLLGDSALYLCASSSGLYEQYFGPGTRLTVT.

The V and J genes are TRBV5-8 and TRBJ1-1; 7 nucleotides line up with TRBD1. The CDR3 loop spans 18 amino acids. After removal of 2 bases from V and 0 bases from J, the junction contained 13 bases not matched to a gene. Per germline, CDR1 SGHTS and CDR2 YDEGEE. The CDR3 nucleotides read TGTGCCAGCAGCTTTCTACTACTAAGGGACAGCATGAACACTGAAGCTTTCTTT. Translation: CASSFLLLRDSMNTEAFF.

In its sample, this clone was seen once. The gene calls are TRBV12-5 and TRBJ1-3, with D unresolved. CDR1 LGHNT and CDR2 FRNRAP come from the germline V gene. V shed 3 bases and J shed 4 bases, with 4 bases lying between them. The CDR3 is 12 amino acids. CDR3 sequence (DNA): TGTGCTAGTGGTTTCATCGGAAACACCATATATTTT. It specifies CASGFIGNTIYF.